The 10 T cell receptor beta chains given below trace back to one sample, sequenced in a study of blood T cells in healthy people across ages. Alongside a J-beta primer mix, a sample-barcoded 5' primer served in a second PCR lasting roughly 6 to 12 cycles. In TCRdb, the 5' RACE reads were re-called with MiXCR into one record per CDR3 protein. This sample yields hundreds of thousands of distinct CDR3 sequences, of which more than 40% are seen a single time; roughly 31% belongs to the top ten. The source material was blood. Receptor source: a woman aged 55-70 years in good health.

This chain connects TRBV18 to TRBJ2-5; D is undetermined. Trimming pared 0 bases from V and 3 bases from J, leaving 5 bases between. CDR3 length: 13 amino acids. In germline, CDR1 is KGHSH, CDR2 LQKENI. The CDR3 nucleotides read TGTGCCAGCTCACCACCGGTAGAAGAGACCCAGTACTTC. It translates to CASSPPVEETQYF. The entire variable domain, with the rest obtained from reference TRBV18 and TRBJ2-5, is as follows: NAGVMQNPRHLVRRRGQEARLRCSPMKGHSHVYWYRQLPEEGLKFMVYLQKENIIDESGMPKERFSAEFPKEGPSILRIQQVVRGDSAAYFCASSPPVEETQYFGPGTRLLVL.

The rearrangement links TRBV7-9 to TRBJ2-2; D call uncertain. The germline CDR1 and CDR2 sequences are SEHNR and FQNEAQ (reference sequence). V shed 5 bases and J shed 6 bases, with 7 bases lying between them. CDR3 length equals 12 residues. In nucleotides, the CDR3 is TGTGCCAGCAGCCATAGCCCCGGGGAGCTGTTTTTT. Its translation: CASSHSPGELFF.

The table lists this clonotype with a count of one. The genes are TRBV20-1 and TRBJ1-1; D is uncertain. Germline CDR1 and CDR2: DFQATT and SNEGSKA (reference sequence). There are 13 residues in the CDR3. V lost 6 bases and J lost 3, with 14 bases in between. CDR3 protein: CSAPQGDHTEAFF. CDR3 bases: TGCAGTGCCCCACAAGGTGATCACACTGAAGCTTTCTTT.

V usage is TRBV25-1 and J usage is TRBJ1-4; TRBD1 might be the D (5 bases). CDR3 size: 12 residues. Deletions cut 4 bases from V and 14 bases from J, with 14 bases between. Germline-derived CDR1 and CDR2 are MGHDK and SYGVNS. The CDR3 DNA is TGTGCCAGCAGTGGGAGACAGACGGGGCTGTTTTTT. Protein sequence: CASSGRQTGLFF.

The chain links TRBV20-1 to TRBJ1-1, with no clear D. The V end lost 4 bases, the J end lost 1 base, and 10 bases lay between the germline ends. There are 13 residues in the CDR3. From germline, CDR1 is DFQATT and CDR2 SNEGSKA (reference sequence). The CDR3 DNA is TGCAGTGCTACCTCCCCGGCGAACACTGAAGCTTTCTTT. It encodes CSATSPANTEAFF.

This sequence joins TRBV20-1 and TRBJ2-1, with TRBD2 identical over 7 bases. Trimming removed 6 bases from V and 7 bases from J; junction bases left unmatched: 15. CDR3 length equals 15 residues. Per the germline V gene, CDR1 is DFQATT and CDR2 is SNEGSKA (reference sequence). The CDR3 loop is CSAPLVAVGGNEQFF. CDR3 bases: TGCAGTGCCCCATTAGTAGCAGTGGGAGGGAATGAGCAGTTCTTC.

In the case of this clonotype: It may be a read error: a sequence one base away is much more abundant. V usage is TRBV20-1 and J usage is TRBJ2-1; 13 bases line up with TRBD2. With V trimmed by 3 bases and J by 8 bases, 16 bases remained unmatched. Per the germline V gene, CDR1 is DFQATT and CDR2 is SNEGSKA (reference sequence). This CDR3 region has 18 residues. The DNA for the CDR3 is TGCAGTGCTAGTAGTCGGTGGACTAGCGGGAGTCATGAGTATGAGCAGTTCTTC. As protein: CSASSRWTSGSHEYEQFF.

Only a few counts were recorded for this clonotype. The gene calls are TRBV29-1 and TRBJ2-1, with unresolved D. The CDR3 totals 11 residues. V was shortened by 2 bases and J by 6 bases, with 5 bases between the two germline ends. The germline CDR1 and CDR2 sequences are SQVTM and ANQGSEA. CDR3 amino acids: CSVEYVNEQFF. DNA for the CDR3: TGCAGCGTTGAATACGTCAATGAGCAGTTCTTC.

The rearrangement links TRBV20-1 to TRBJ2-7; 13 positions agree with TRBD2. From germline, CDR1 is DFQATT and CDR2 SNEGSKA (reference sequence). V trimming: 7 bases; J trimming: 5 bases; junction bases outside the gene matches: 8. This CDR3 is 14 amino acids long. CDR3 in amino acids: CSVPGLAGTDEQYF. CDR3 coding DNA: TGCAGTGTCCCGGGACTAGCGGGAACGGACGAGCAGTACTTC.

This chain connects TRBV4-1 to TRBJ2-7; D possibly corresponds to TRBD1 (5 bases). This CDR3 has 16 amino acids. Trimming left V 0 bases short and J 7 bases short, with 19 bases between. CDR1 MGHRA and CDR2 YSYEKL come from the germline V gene. CDR3 nucleotides: TGCGCCAGCAGCCAAGAGGTGGGTAGGGGAAGATGGGAGCAGTACTTC. It yields the protein CASSQEVGRGRWEQYF.